The present T cell receptor beta chain was sequenced within a study of blood T cell repertoires in COVID-19. Study-wide background: In each case, the material was cDNA or gDNA derived from T cells, B-cell-depleted T cells, or PBMCs.

This CDR3 is 17 amino acids long. Trimming removed 5 bases at V and 2 bases at J, with 22 bases between. Germline V gene sequence: CDR1 SNHLY, CDR2 FYNNEI. In the original processing: From reference gene primer amplification, estimates of nucleated cell counts were derived. Clones were read by immunoSEQ multiplex PCR, and TCRdb kept only the in-frame ones, dropping some. The D gene and trimming were derived from the DNA, and the V and J assignments and clone size from that table. Here the sample spans roughly 260,000 clones, around 90% being singletons. Participants were aged about 18 to 90 years, lived in 24 US areas, and enrolled virtually. Categorization into cohorts depended on clinical history that participants reported.

The chain recombines TRBV2 with TRBJ2-7; TRBD1 is a possible D gene (7 bases). This clonotype originated in a human donor in a cohort exposed to, infected with or recovered from COVID-19 (not recorded which). The donor label of this sample is uncertain. The sample comprised PBMCs or T cells enriched from blood (not recorded which). As DNA, the CDR3 is TGTGCCAGCAGTTCCCTCGGGGGCGAGGGGGCCGCCTACGAGCAGTACTTC. Translation: CASSSLGGEGAAYEQYF.